Shown below are 15 T cell receptor beta chains from a single sample sequenced in a study of OX40 agonist ivuxolimab in advanced cancers. The method was immunoSEQ multiplex PCR; TCRdb's version includes in-frame clones alone and lacks a portion of them. Among 150,000 to 190,000 clones listed, 94% were seen once. Here the sequenced sample was CD4+ or CD8+ T cells sorted from blood, taken in a trial of the OX40 agonist ivuxolimab. The source is an adult with an advanced solid tumor such as melanoma, head and neck, liver or kidney cancer.

The chain has TRBV10-3 and TRBJ2-3; 8 bases fit TRBD2. The V segment lost 6 bases and the J segment 5 bases; nucleotides outside the gene matches: 10. Germline assignment: CDR1 ENHRY and CDR2 SYGVKD. This CDR3 spans 15 amino acids. CDR3 residues: CAISQRESSRDTQYF. DNA for the CDR3: TGTGCCATCAGCCAGCGGGAGTCTTCTAGAGATACGCAGTATTTT.

The chain is built from TRBV25-1 and TRBJ1-1; a weak D match, TRBD1 (6 bases). This CDR3 is built from 15 residues. The V end lost 3 bases, the J end lost 2 bases, and 13 bases lay between the germline ends. The V gene's germline CDR1 is MGHDK and CDR2 SYGVNS. The CDR3 loop is CASSDTGASNTEAFF. The CDR3 bases are TGTGCCAGCAGTGATACGGGGGCGTCAAACACTGAAGCTTTCTTT.

The chain is built from TRBV18 and TRBJ1-4; TRBD1 is a possible D gene (6 bases). Trimming stripped 2 bases from V and 0 bases from J, with 10 bases between. Germline CDR1 reads KGHSH; CDR2 reads LQKENI. The CDR3 loop spans 16 amino acids. This chain's CDR3 is CASSPSPGATNEKLFF. In nucleotides, the CDR3 is TGTGCCAGCTCACCATCTCCAGGGGCAACTAATGAAAAACTGTTTTTT.

V gene TRBV19 combines with J gene TRBJ1-6, with D possibly matching TRBD1 (5 bases). The V end was cut by 5 bases, the J end by 2 bases, with 13 bases between. This CDR3 has 16 residues. The germline CDR1 and CDR2 sequences are LNHDA and SQIVND (reference sequence). CDR3 in amino acids: CASSLSGTAYNSPLHF. CDR3 sequence (DNA): TGTGCCAGTAGTCTCTCCGGGACGGCCTATAATTCACCCCTCCACTTT.

The V and J genes are TRBV5-6 and TRBJ2-3; D unresolved. Germline assignment: CDR1 SGHDT and CDR2 YYEEEE. CDR3 size: 18 residues. Trimming took 1 base from V and 2 from J, leaving 20 bases between them. The CDR3 protein is CASSLWVSSLFSTDTQYF. Written as DNA, the CDR3 is TGTGCCAGCAGCTTGTGGGTCAGCTCCTTATTTTCCACAGATACGCAGTATTTT.

The CDR3, as DNA: TGTGCCAGCAGCGGAAGCGGGGGGACTGAAGCTTTCTTT. Translation gives CASSGSGGTEAFF. V and J are TRBV9 and TRBJ1-1; perhaps TRBD1 as D (5 bases). Per the germline V gene, CDR1 is SGDLS and CDR2 is YYNGEE. This CDR3 contains 13 residues. The V and J ends lost 3 bases and 5 bases respectively, with 11 bases between them.

This chain links TRBV28 with TRBJ1-1; the D gene is possibly TRBD1 (5 bases). V lost 7 bases to trimming and J lost 6 bases, with 18 bases between them. Looked up from germline, CDR1 is MDHEN and CDR2 is SYDVKM. This CDR3 is 14 amino acids long. CDR3 in amino acids: CASTPGTGIAEAFF. The CDR3 nucleotides are TGTGCCAGCACCCCGGGGACCGGGATCGCTGAAGCTTTCTTT.

The CDR3 region has the DNA TGTGCCAGCAGCTCGTCCCCCCTTACAGGGAAAGCTTTCTTT. Residues: CASSSSPLTGKAFF. This chain uses TRBV7-2 with TRBJ1-1, with D perhaps matching TRBD1 (6 bases). Trimming stripped 4 bases from V and 9 bases from J, with 18 bases between. Germline V lookup: CDR1 SGHTA, CDR2 FQGNSA. This CDR3 spans 14 amino acids.

V is TRBV19 and J is TRBJ1-5, with D unclear. The germline CDR1 and CDR2 sequences are LNHDA and SQIVND (reference sequence). The CDR3 sequence is 12 residues long. The CDR3 bases are TGTGCTTCCCGGAGGGACAATCAGCCCCAGCATTTT. The encoded protein is CASRRDNQPQHF.

The chain combines TRBV7-8 with TRBJ2-1; 10 positions agree with TRBD2. V was clipped by 4 bases and J by 1 base; unmatched bases: 7. Germline V CDR1 and CDR2: SGHVS, FQNEAQ. The length of the CDR3 is 17 residues. The DNA of the CDR3 is TGTGCCAGCAGCTCCTGGACTAGCGGATCTTCCTACAATGAGCAGTTCTTC. Its protein product is CASSSWTSGSSYNEQFF. The full variable domain, in which reference TRBV7-8 and TRBJ2-1 provide the parts outside the CDR3, is GAGVSQSPRYKVAKRGQDVALRCDPISGHVSLFWYQQALGQGPEFLTYFQNEAQLDKSGLPSDRFFAERPEGSVSTLKIQRTQQEDSAVYLCASSSWTSGSSYNEQFFGPGTRLTVL.

The chain employs TRBV6-5 and TRBJ1-2; D is ambiguous. Germline CDR1 and CDR2: MNHEY and SVGAGI. This CDR3 region has 15 residues. V dropped 0 bases and J dropped 1 base, with 9 bases sitting between them. The CDR3 DNA sequence: TGTGCCAGCAGTTACTCTCCGGGGATTAACTATGGCTACACCTTC. It encodes CASSYSPGINYGYTF.

V is TRBV11-2 and J is TRBJ2-5; 12 nucleotides match TRBD2. Matching the DNA end better, TRBJ2-7 makes the J call doubtful. CDR1 and CDR2 from the germline V gene are SGHAT and FQNNGV. This CDR3 region has 14 residues. The CDR3 coding sequence is TGTGCCAGCAGCCGACTAGCGGGAGCCTACGAGCAGTACTTC. This codes for CASSRLAGAYEQYF.

V and J are TRBV29-1 and TRBJ2-1; 8 bases map to TRBD2. V lost 3 bases and J lost 2; bases outside the gene matches: 3. The CDR3 runs 14 residues. Looked up from germline, CDR1 is SQVTM and CDR2 is ANQGSEA. CDR3: CSVDPGLAYNEQFF. CDR3 DNA sequence: TGCAGCGTTGACCCGGGACTAGCCTACAATGAGCAGTTCTTC.

This sequence joins TRBV19 and TRBJ1-2; D not resolved. Germline loops: CDR1 LNHDA, CDR2 SQIVND (reference sequence). Trimming left V 5 bases short and J 7 bases short, with 20 bases between. This CDR3 is built from 15 residues. CDR3 region: CASSPYQALGIGYTF. For the CDR3, the DNA is TGTGCCAGTAGTCCCTATCAGGCATTAGGGATTGGCTACACCTTC.

The chain couples TRBV4-3 to TRBJ1-1; D not resolved. Trimming took off 5 bases at V and 0 bases at J, with 10 bases between the two ends. The CDR3 covers 14 residues. CDR1 and CDR2 from the germline V gene are LGHNA and YSLEER. In DNA form, the CDR3 reads TGCGCCAGCAGCTCTGGGTTCATGAACACTGAAGCTTTCTTT. Amino acid sequence: CASSSGFMNTEAFF.